These 17 T cell receptor beta chains originate from one sample sequenced in a study of siplizumab effects on memory and regulatory T cells. Sequenced by immunoSEQ multiplex PCR; TCRdb stores in-frame clones only, minus some. The sample has around 100,000 clones, about 91% seen once; the top ten hold 0.14% to 0.15%. The sequencing input was CD4+ T cells sorted from blood. These receptors were obtained from a human donor in good health.

This clone was detected only once. This chain links TRBV7-3 with TRBJ1-1; no clear D gene. V lost 2 bases and J 0 bases, leaving 7 bases between the germline ends. The CDR3 extends over 14 amino acids. Germline assignment: CDR1 SGHTA and CDR2 FQGTGA. The DNA for the CDR3 is TGTGCCAGCAGCTTAGCGGCTATGAACACTGAAGCTTTCTTT. Encoded protein: CASSLAAMNTEAFF.

The V and J genes are TRBV18 and TRBJ2-5; 10 bases fit TRBD2. After removal of 3 bases from V and 5 bases from J, the junction contained 3 bases not matched to a gene. CDR1 and CDR2 (germline): KGHSH, LQKENI. The CDR3 spans 14 residues. For the CDR3, the DNA is TGTGCCAGCTCACCCTCAGCGGGGGGGGAGACCCAGTACTTC. This encodes CASSPSAGGETQYF. Based on the CDR3 plus reference TRBV18 and TRBJ2-5, the full variable domain is NAGVMQNPRHLVRRRGQEARLRCSPMKGHSHVYWYRQLPEEGLKFMVYLQKENIIDESGMPKERFSAEFPKEGPSILRIQQVVRGDSAAYFCASSPSAGGETQYFGPGTRLLVL.

V gene TRBV7-6 combines with J gene TRBJ1-3; D unclear. The CDR3 length is 14 residues. Trimming stripped 0 bases from V and 2 bases from J, with 5 bases between. CDR1 and CDR2 (germline): SGHVS, FNYEAQ. Here the CDR3 DNA reads TGTGCCAGCAGCTTAGCGACGGCTGGAAACACCATATATTTT. This encodes CASSLATAGNTIYF.

J is TRBJ1-2 and V is TRBV14; TRBD1 matches at 7 bases. Germline lookup yields CDR1 SGHDN and CDR2 FVKESK. There are 16 residues in the CDR3. The ends lost 0 bases at V and 8 bases at J; junction bases unmatched: 12. DNA of the CDR3: TGTGCCAGCAGCCAAGAGATGACAGGGCTCCTAGGGGGCTACACCTTC. This translates into CASSQEMTGLLGGYTF.

V gene TRBV7-2 combines with J gene TRBJ1-5; the D is unclear. CDR3 length: 11 amino acids. Germline CDR1 reads SGHTA; CDR2 reads FQGNSA. V was cut by 5 bases and J by 9 bases, with 8 bases left in between. The CDR3 sequence: CASSLGGPQHF. CDR3 DNA: TGTGCCAGCAGCCTCGGTGGGCCCCAGCATTTT. Combining the CDR3 with reference TRBV7-2 and TRBJ1-5 gives the whole variable domain GAGVSQSPSNKVTEKGKDVELRCDPISGHTALYWYRQSLGQGLEFLIYFQGNSAPDKSGLPSDRFSAERTGGSVSTLTIQRTQQEDSAVYLCASSLGGPQHFGDGTRLSIL.

The J gene is TRBJ2-5, the V gene TRBV5-4; D is possibly TRBD1 (5 bases). Germline V gene lookup returns CDR1 SGHNT and CDR2 YYREEE (reference sequence). CDR3 length equals 13 residues. Trimming removed 1 base from V and 5 bases from J, with 9 bases in between. The chain's CDR3 is CASSLKGPETQYF. As DNA, the CDR3 is TGTGCCAGCAGCTTGAAGGGGCCGGAGACCCAGTACTTC.

J is TRBJ1-6 and V is TRBV9; D not resolved. CDR3 length: 14 amino acids. Germline V gene sequence: CDR1 SGDLS, CDR2 YYNGEE. V was cut by 2 bases and J by 7 bases, with 10 bases left in between. CDR3 amino acids: CASSVEVWNSPLHF. The CDR3 region has the DNA TGTGCCAGCAGCGTGGAGGTATGGAATTCACCCCTCCACTTT. The full variable domain, its missing parts supplied by reference TRBV9 and TRBJ1-6, is DSGVTQTPKHLITATGQRVTLRCSPRSGDLSVYWYQQSLDQGLQFLIQYYNGEERAKGNILERFSAQQFPDLHSELNLSSLELGDSALYFCASSVEVWNSPLHFGNGTRLTVT.

This chain joins TRBV7-9 and TRBJ1-5, with D maybe TRBD1 (5 bases). The CDR3 totals 14 residues. The ends were cut back, 1 base at V and 4 bases at J, with 8 bases in the middle. Germline V CDR1 and CDR2: SEHNR, FQNEAQ (reference sequence). The CDR3: CASSLGEGNQPQHF. As DNA, the CDR3 is TGTGCCAGCAGCTTAGGGGAGGGGAATCAGCCCCAGCATTTT.

The chain joins TRBV5-1 to TRBJ2-6; D remains unclear. V was trimmed by 2 bases and J by 0 bases, leaving 6 bases between them. Germline assignment: CDR1 SGHRS and CDR2 YFSETQ. The CDR3 has 15 amino acids. The CDR3 DNA sequence: TGCGCCAGCAGCTTCGAGAACTCTGGGGCCAACGTCCTGACTTTC. It translates to CASSFENSGANVLTF. The full variable domain, completed using reference TRBV5-1 and TRBJ2-6, is KAGVTQTPRYLIKTRGQQVTLSCSPISGHRSVSWYQQTPGQGLQFLFEYFSETQRNKGNFPGRFSGRQFSNSRSEMNVSTLELGDSALYLCASSFENSGANVLTFGAGSRLTVL.

The chain uses TRBV5-4 and TRBJ2-3, with D perhaps TRBD1 (7 bases). This CDR3 comprises 13 residues. Germline loops: CDR1 SGHNT, CDR2 YYREEE (reference sequence). Trimming left V 5 bases short and J 5 bases short, with 12 bases between. In DNA form, the CDR3 reads TGTGCCAGCAGGGGGGGACAGAGAGATACGCAGTATTTT. Encoded protein: CASRGGQRDTQYF.

The chain combines TRBV10-3 with TRBJ1-3, with D hard to call. The CDR3 consists of 15 residues. Germline V gene sequence: CDR1 ENHRY, CDR2 SYGVKD. Deletions cut 0 bases from V and 2 bases from J, with 8 bases between. The CDR3 DNA sequence: TGTGCCATCAGTGAGTCTGGAGTCACTGGAAACACCATATATTTT. This sequence encodes CAISESGVTGNTIYF.

This rearrangement joins TRBV7-8 to TRBJ2-5; a possible D gene is TRBD2 (5 bases). The CDR3 is 13 residues long. Germline CDR1 reads SGHVS; CDR2 reads FQNEAQ. V lost 5 bases and J 5 bases, leaving 12 bases between the germline ends. The CDR3 bases are TGTGCCAGCAGCCTTCGGGAACGTGAGACCCAGTACTTC. It codes for CASSLRERETQYF. The full variable domain, in which reference TRBV7-8 and TRBJ2-5 provide the parts outside the CDR3, is GAGVSQSPRYKVAKRGQDVALRCDPISGHVSLFWYQQALGQGPEFLTYFQNEAQLDKSGLPSDRFFAERPEGSVSTLKIQRTQQEDSAVYLCASSLRERETQYFGPGTRLLVL.

The chain combines TRBV5-4 with TRBJ2-3, with D maybe TRBD1 (5 bases). Germline V gives CDR1 SGHNT, CDR2 YYREEE (reference sequence). CDR3 length: 13 residues. V was shortened by 4 bases and J by 5 bases, with 11 bases between the two germline ends. For the CDR3, the DNA is TGTGCCAGCAGCACAAACCAGGGAGATACGCAGTATTTT. Translating gives CASSTNQGDTQYF.

The CDR3 DNA is TGTGCCAGTAAAGACGGGGGGACGAACACCGGGGAGCTGTTTTTT. Encoded protein: CASKDGGTNTGELFF. The V gene is TRBV19, the J gene TRBJ2-2, with 7 bases lining up with TRBD2. The germline V gene encodes CDR1 LNHDA and CDR2 SQIVND (reference sequence). Unmatched junction bases numbered 5, after V lost 7 bases and J lost 0 bases. This CDR3 region has 15 residues.

The chain is built from TRBV6-6 and TRBJ2-7, with TRBD1 matching over 7 bases. Germline V gene data show CDR1 as MNHNY and CDR2 as SVGAGI (reference sequence). The CDR3 consists of 12 residues. The V gene end was trimmed by 5 bases and the J gene end by 5 bases; junction bases not matched to a gene: 3. The CDR3 loop reads CASSNTGDEQYF. The CDR3 DNA reads TGTGCCAGCAGTAACACAGGGGACGAGCAGTACTTC.

A word on this clone: The same CDR3 is also encoded by other DNA sequences in this sample. The rearrangement uses TRBV7-2 and TRBJ2-3, with D unclear. Germline V CDR1 and CDR2: SGHTA, FQGNSA. The CDR3 is 11 residues long. V lost 5 bases, J lost 6 bases, and 6 bases lay in between. CDR3 loop: CASSPLDTQYF. The CDR3 bases are TGTGCCAGCAGCCCCCTGGATACGCAGTATTTT.

This sequence joins TRBV4-3 and TRBJ1-2; weak D call: TRBD1 (5 bases). This CDR3 is 14 amino acids long. CDR1 and CDR2 (germline): LGHNA, YSLEER. V lost 0 bases and J lost 8, with 13 bases in between. CDR3 coding DNA: TGCGCCAGCAGCCAAGAGGTGGGGGTCGGGGGCTACACCTTC. Translating it yields CASSQEVGVGGYTF.